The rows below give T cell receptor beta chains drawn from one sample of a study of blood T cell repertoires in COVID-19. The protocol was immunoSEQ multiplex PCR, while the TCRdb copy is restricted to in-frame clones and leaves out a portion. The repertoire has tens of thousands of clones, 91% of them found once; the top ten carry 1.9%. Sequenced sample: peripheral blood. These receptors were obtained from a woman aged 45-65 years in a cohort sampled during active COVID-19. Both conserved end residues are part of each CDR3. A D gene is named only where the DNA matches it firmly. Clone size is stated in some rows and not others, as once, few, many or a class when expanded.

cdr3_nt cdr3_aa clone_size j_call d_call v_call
TGTGCCAGCAGCTTGTCCGGTTACAATGAAAAACTGTTTTTT CASSLSGYNEKLFF NA TRBJ1-4 NA TRBV5-6
TGTGCCAGCGTCGAGGCGTCGAACACCGGGGAGCTGTTTTTT CASVEASNTGELFF NA TRBJ2-2 NA TRBV7-9
TGTGCCAGCAGCGATCTCATGCGGGGGGGAAGCAATCAGCCCCAGCATTTT CASSDLMRGGSNQPQHF NA TRBJ1-5 NA TRBV27
TGTGCCAGTAGCCGGGGGACTAGTAACTACGAGCAGTACTTC CASSRGTSNYEQYF NA TRBJ2-7 TRBD2 TRBV19
TGTGCCAGCAGCAAAAAACAGGGTTTTTGGGGATATGGCTACACCTTC CASSKKQGFWGYGYTF NA TRBJ1-2 NA TRBV21-1
TGTGCCAGCAGTTCAGGGGGCCGTACCGTCAATGAGCAGTTCTTC CASSSGGRTVNEQFF NA TRBJ2-1 TRBD1 TRBV28
TGCGCCAGCAGCCTGGACAGCTTACAAAACATTCAGTACTTC CASSLDSLQNIQYF NA TRBJ2-4 NA TRBV5-1
TGCAGCGTTGAAGATCGACGGGGGACTGAAGCTTTCTTT CSVEDRRGTEAFF NA TRBJ1-1 NA TRBV29-1
TGTGCCAGTAGCACAGGTGGGACAGGGGACCAAGAGACCCAGTACTTC CASSTGGTGDQETQYF NA TRBJ2-5 TRBD1 TRBV19
TGCGCCAGCAGCTTGGTGCTAGCGGGGGTAGTTGGTACGCAGTATTTT CASSLVLAGVVGTQYF NA TRBJ2-3 TRBD2 TRBV5-1
TGCGCCAGCAGCCCTCAGGGGTTCCCGACTAGCGGAAAGGGCCCGGAGACCCAGTACTTC CASSPQGFPTSGKGPETQYF NA TRBJ2-5 TRBD2 TRBV5-1
TGCGCCAGCAGCTCGGAGGGTATGAACACTGAAGCTTTCTTT CASSSEGMNTEAFF NA TRBJ1-1 NA TRBV5-1
TGTGCCAGCTCACCAGGGAGTAGCTCCTACGAGCAGTACTTC CASSPGSSSYEQYF once TRBJ2-7 NA TRBV18
TGTGCCAGCAGCCTCGGGTTAGCGGGGGCCCTCGCTGGCACCGGGGAGCTGTTTTTT CASSLGLAGALAGTGELFF NA TRBJ2-2 TRBD2 TRBV3-1/TRBV3-2
TGTGCCAGCAGTGCTCTCCCGGGACAGGGGGACTATGGCTACACCTTC CASSALPGQGDYGYTF NA TRBJ1-2 TRBD1 TRBV6-1
TGTGCCAGCAGCTCGCTTCGGAGGTCCGCCTACGAGCAGTACTTC CASSSLRRSAYEQYF few TRBJ2-7 NA TRBV5-6
TGTGCCAGCAGTGCTCAGGGGGCGAACACCGGGGAGCTGTTTTTT CASSAQGANTGELFF NA TRBJ2-2 TRBD1 TRBV6-4
TGCAGCGTTGCGGGAAGGATGCAAGAGACCCAGTACTTC CSVAGRMQETQYF NA TRBJ2-5 NA TRBV29-1
TGTGCCAGTAGTATAGGAGGCCAATCTTTCTATGGCTACACCTTC CASSIGGQSFYGYTF NA TRBJ1-2 NA TRBV19
TGTGCCAGTAGAACTAGCGGGGAATCCACAGATACGCAGTATTTT CASRTSGESTDTQYF NA TRBJ2-3 TRBD2 TRBV19
TGTGCCAGCAGCTTGTACGGACAGGGCTCCTACAATGAGCAGTTCTTC CASSLYGQGSYNEQFF few TRBJ2-1 TRBD1 TRBV5-8
TGTGCCAGCAGGACCTACAGTGGGGCCAACGTCCTGACTTTC CASRTYSGANVLTF once TRBJ2-6 NA TRBV7-8
TGTGCCAGCTGCCCGGGAGGCACAGATACGCAGTATTTT CASCPGGTDTQYF NA TRBJ2-3 NA TRBV18
TGTGCCAGCAGTTCGGGACTAGCGCCGATTGGGGAGCAGTACTTC CASSSGLAPIGEQYF NA TRBJ2-7 TRBD2 TRBV5-4
TGTGCCAGCAGTCGAAAGGGGACAGGACGAAACACCATATATTTT CASSRKGTGRNTIYF few TRBJ1-3 TRBD1 TRBV28
TGTGCCAGCAGCGAGGACAGGGGGCCTCAGCCCCAGCATTTT CASSEDRGPQPQHF NA TRBJ1-5 TRBD1 TRBV9
TGCGCCAGCAGCGGGGGACAGGGTGGGGAGACCCAGTACTTC CASSGGQGGETQYF NA TRBJ2-5 TRBD1 TRBV5-1
TGCGCCAGCAGGGCACAGGGGGCCCAAGAGACCCAGTACTTC CASRAQGAQETQYF NA TRBJ2-5 TRBD1 TRBV5-1
TGTGCCAGCAGGTTAGCGGGAGTGGCCGGGGAGCTGTTTTTT CASRLAGVAGELFF NA TRBJ2-2 TRBD2 TRBV6-4
TGTGCCAGCTGGGCAGCGGAGACGGGTAACTATGGCTACACCTTC CASWAAETGNYGYTF NA TRBJ1-2 NA TRBV6-5
TGCGCCAGCAGCCGCGGGACAGGCCGCGGAAACACCATATATTTT CASSRGTGRGNTIYF NA TRBJ1-3 TRBD1 TRBV5-1
TGTGCCAGCAGTTGGACTAGGGGTTACGAGCAGTACTTC CASSWTRGYEQYF NA TRBJ2-7 TRBD2 TRBV12-3/TRBV12-4
TGTGCCAGCAAGGGGTCGTATCAGCCCCAGCATTTT CASKGSYQPQHF NA TRBJ1-5 NA TRBV21-1
TGTGCCAGCAGCCCCGGGGGATATAGCACAGATACGCAGTATTTT CASSPGGYSTDTQYF NA TRBJ2-3 NA TRBV5-8
TGTGCCAGTAGTATATTTTCCCTAAGAGAGCAGTTCTTC CASSIFSLREQFF NA TRBJ2-1 NA TRBV19
TGTGCCAGCGTTAAAGGACAGGCGCCAGGCACCATATATTTT CASVKGQAPGTIYF NA TRBJ1-3 TRBD1 TRBV6-1
TGTGCCAGCTCACCACCTACTACGTCGGGGGTATATGGCTACACCTTC CASSPPTTSGVYGYTF NA TRBJ1-2 NA TRBV18
TGTGCCTGCGACCAACCGAATCGAGGTACAGGGGCATATGGCTACACCTTC CACDQPNRGTGAYGYTF NA TRBJ1-2 TRBD1 TRBV28
TGTGCCAGCAGCCGGGGAGTGGACAGGGTATACTTC CASSRGVDRVYF once TRBJ2-7 TRBD1 TRBV12-3/TRBV12-4
TGTGCCAGCAGGGCTTCCGGGACAGGTGGAAACATTCAGTACTTC CASRASGTGGNIQYF NA TRBJ2-4 TRBD1 TRBV11-1
TGTGCTTCCGGGACACTGGGAGCGGTCTATGGCTACACCTTC CASGTLGAVYGYTF NA TRBJ1-2 NA TRBV5-6
TGCGCCAGCAGCCAAGTTCCGGGGTTAGGTGAGCAGTACTTC CASSQVPGLGEQYF NA TRBJ2-7 NA TRBV4-1
TGCGCCAGCAGTGAGTCTGGCGGGAGTAAGGAGACCCAGTACTTC CASSESGGSKETQYF once TRBJ2-5 TRBD2 TRBV10-2
TGTGCCAGCAGCTTGGCAGTAAGCTCCTACAATGAGCAGTTCTTC CASSLAVSSYNEQFF NA TRBJ2-1 NA TRBV7-6
TGTGCCAGCTCCCAGGGACTAGCGATCACCGGGGAGCTGTTTTTT CASSQGLAITGELFF NA TRBJ2-2 TRBD2 TRBV18
TGTGCCAGTAATGACAGGGAAAGGTTTGGCTACACCTTC CASNDRERFGYTF NA TRBJ1-2 TRBD1 TRBV19
TGTGCCAGCAGCCAAGGCAGGGGGCTAGGGGAGACCCAGTACTTC CASSQGRGLGETQYF few TRBJ2-5 TRBD1 TRBV3-1/TRBV3-2
TGTGCCAGCAGCTTGGTTTTGGAACAGCCGTATATATTCTACGAGCAGTACTTC CASSLVLEQPYIFYEQYF once TRBJ2-7 NA TRBV5-7
TGTGCCAGCAGTGAACGACAGCGCTATGGCTACACCTTC CASSERQRYGYTF NA TRBJ1-2 NA TRBV6-1
TGTGCCAGCAGTCAACGGGACAGAGGCCAAACTTTGCAGATATACAATGAGCAGTTCTTC CASSQRDRGQTLQIYNEQFF NA TRBJ2-1 TRBD1 TRBV6-6
TGTGCCAGCAGCCACACCGGGACTAGCAACGAGCAGTACTTC CASSHTGTSNEQYF NA TRBJ2-7 TRBD2 TRBV13
TGTGCCAGCAGTGAACCGGGGACTAGCGGGAGTTACGAGCAGTACTTC CASSEPGTSGSYEQYF NA TRBJ2-7 TRBD2 TRBV6-1
TGTGCCAGCAGCCCAGGACAGAGCACAGATACGCAGTATTTT CASSPGQSTDTQYF NA TRBJ2-3 NA TRBV11-2
TGTGCCAGCAGCTTCGGGGTTTTGGTAGAGACCCAGTACTTC CASSFGVLVETQYF few TRBJ2-5 NA TRBV5-4
TGTGCCAGCAGTATTGAGGACAGAAAACTGTTGTACTTC CASSIEDRKLLYF NA TRBJ2-7 NA TRBV2
TGCGCCAGCAGCTTCGGCGAGCAGTACTTC CASSFGEQYF NA TRBJ2-7 NA TRBV5-1